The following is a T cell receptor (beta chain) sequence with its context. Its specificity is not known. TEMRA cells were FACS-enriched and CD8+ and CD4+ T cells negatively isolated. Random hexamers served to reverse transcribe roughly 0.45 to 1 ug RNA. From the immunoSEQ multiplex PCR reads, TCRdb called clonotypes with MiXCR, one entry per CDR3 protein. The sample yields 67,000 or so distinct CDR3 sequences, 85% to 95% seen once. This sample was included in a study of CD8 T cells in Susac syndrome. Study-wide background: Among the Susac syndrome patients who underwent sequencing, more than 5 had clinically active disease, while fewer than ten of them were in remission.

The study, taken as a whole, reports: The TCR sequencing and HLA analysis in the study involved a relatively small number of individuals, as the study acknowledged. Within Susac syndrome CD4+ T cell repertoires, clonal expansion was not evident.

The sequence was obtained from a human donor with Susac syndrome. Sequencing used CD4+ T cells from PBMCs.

The CDR3 region is CSARDPGTGVYEQYF. The DNA of the CDR3 is TGCAGTGCTAGAGACCCCGGGACAGGGGTCTACGAGCAGTACTTC. The V call is TRBV20-1, the J call TRBJ2-7, with 10 bases that match TRBD1. V shed 0 bases, J shed 3 bases, and the junction held 5 bases outside the gene matches. Germline V lookup: CDR1 DFQATT, CDR2 SNEGSKA (reference sequence). The CDR3 sequence is 15 residues long.